A single sample is the source of the 3 T cell receptor beta chains below, sequenced in a study of cytomegalovirus exposure and HLA in healthy donors. The study ran its PCR with 60 Vbeta and 13 Jbeta primers. Sequencing was performed with immunoSEQ multiplex PCR; in TCRdb, only in-frame clones are kept and a portion is missing. The sample records about 73,000 clones, 60% to 75% being singletons. Sequencing input: PBMCs. The receptors derive from a man between 65 and 80 years old in good health and CMV-seronegative.

J is TRBJ2-5 and V is TRBV6-5; 7 positions match TRBD1. This CDR3 is built from 15 residues. Per germline, CDR1 MNHEY and CDR2 SVGAGI. V lost 7 bases to trimming and J lost 3 bases; unmatched junction nucleotides: 11. The CDR3 DNA is TGTGCCAGCAAGGACGGACAGGTCCAGAAAGAGACCCAGTACTTC. This translates into CASKDGQVQKETQYF.

This clone was seen only once. V gene TRBV5-4 combines with J gene TRBJ2-7; D possibly corresponds to TRBD2 (5 bases). Germline loops: CDR1 SGHNT, CDR2 YYREEE (reference sequence). The CDR3 contains 16 residues. Between the trimmed V and J ends, which lost 0 bases and 3 bases, there was a span of 16 bases. The CDR3 region is CASSLVGVSAGYEQYF. The CDR3 DNA reads as TGTGCCAGCAGCTTGGTTGGGGTCTCCGCGGGCTACGAGCAGTACTTC.

The V gene is TRBV7-9, the J gene TRBJ1-5, with D unresolved. Trimming pared 5 bases from V and 4 bases from J, leaving 9 bases between. This CDR3 region has 13 residues. Germline values: CDR1 SEHNR, CDR2 FQNEAQ (reference sequence). The CDR3 loop is CASSPVGNQPQHF. In DNA form, the CDR3 reads TGTGCCAGCAGCCCGGTCGGGAATCAGCCCCAGCATTTT.